This T cell receptor (beta chain) was identified in a study of OX40 agonist ivuxolimab in advanced cancers. The CDR3 extends over 15 amino acids. J was trimmed by 6 bases and V by 4 bases; bases with no gene match: 10. CDR1 is LNHDA, CDR2 SQIVND, per germline (reference sequence). Clones were read by immunoSEQ multiplex PCR, and TCRdb kept only the in-frame ones, dropping some. This repertoire shows approximately 49,000 clones, under 90% found once; its top ten account for 1.5% to 2%. The chain joins TRBV19 to TRBJ2-7, with TRBD1 matching 9 bases. The input for sequencing was CD4+ or CD8+ T cells sorted from blood, taken in a trial of the OX40 agonist ivuxolimab. The clonotype was recovered from an adult with an advanced solid tumor such as melanoma, head and neck, liver or kidney cancer. CDR3 in amino acids: CASSTPGTGPREQYF. The CDR3, as DNA: TGTGCCAGTAGTACTCCCGGGACAGGGCCGCGCGAGCAGTACTTC.